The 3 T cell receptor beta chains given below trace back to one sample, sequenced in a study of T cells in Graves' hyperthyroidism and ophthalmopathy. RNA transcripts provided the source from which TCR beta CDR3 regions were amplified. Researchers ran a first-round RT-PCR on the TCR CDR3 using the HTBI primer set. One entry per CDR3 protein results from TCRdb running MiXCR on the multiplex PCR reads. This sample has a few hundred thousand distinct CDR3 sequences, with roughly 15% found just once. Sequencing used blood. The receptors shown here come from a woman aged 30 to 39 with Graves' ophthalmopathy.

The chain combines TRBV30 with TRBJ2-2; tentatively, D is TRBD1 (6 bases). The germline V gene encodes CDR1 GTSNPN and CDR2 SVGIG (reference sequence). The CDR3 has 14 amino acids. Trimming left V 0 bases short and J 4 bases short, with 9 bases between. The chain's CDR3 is CAWSVGGGTGELFF. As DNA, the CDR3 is TGTGCCTGGAGTGTTGGGGGCGGCACCGGGGAGCTGTTTTTT.

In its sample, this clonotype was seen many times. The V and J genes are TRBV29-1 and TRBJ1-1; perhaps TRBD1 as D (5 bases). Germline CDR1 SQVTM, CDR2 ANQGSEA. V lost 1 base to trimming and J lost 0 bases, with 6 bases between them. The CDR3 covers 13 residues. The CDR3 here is CSVEAGMNTEAFF. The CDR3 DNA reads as TGCAGCGTTGAAGCAGGGATGAACACTGAAGCTTTCTTT.

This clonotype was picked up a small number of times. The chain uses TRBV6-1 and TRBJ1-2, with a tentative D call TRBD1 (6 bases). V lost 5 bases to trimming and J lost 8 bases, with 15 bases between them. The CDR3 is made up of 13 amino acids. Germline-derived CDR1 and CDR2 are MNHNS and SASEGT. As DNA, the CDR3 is TGTGCCAGCAGTCCAAACAGGGTAGACGGCTACACCTTC. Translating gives CASSPNRVDGYTF.